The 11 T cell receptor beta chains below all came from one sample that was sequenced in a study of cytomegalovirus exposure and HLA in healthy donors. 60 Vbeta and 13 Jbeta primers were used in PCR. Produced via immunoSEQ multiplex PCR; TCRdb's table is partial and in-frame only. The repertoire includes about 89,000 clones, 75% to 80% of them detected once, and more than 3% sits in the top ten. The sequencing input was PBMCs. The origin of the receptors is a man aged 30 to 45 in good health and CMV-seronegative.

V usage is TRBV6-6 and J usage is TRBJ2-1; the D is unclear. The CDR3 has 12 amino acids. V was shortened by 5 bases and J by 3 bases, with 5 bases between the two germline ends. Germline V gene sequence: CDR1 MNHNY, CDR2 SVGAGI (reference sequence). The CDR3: CASSHSYNEQFF. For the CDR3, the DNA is TGTGCCAGCAGTCACAGCTACAATGAGCAGTTCTTC.

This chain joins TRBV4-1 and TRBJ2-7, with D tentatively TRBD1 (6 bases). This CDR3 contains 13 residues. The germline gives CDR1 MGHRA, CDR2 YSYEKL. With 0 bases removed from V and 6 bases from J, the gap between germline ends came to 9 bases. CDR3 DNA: TGCGCCAGCAGCCAAGATTGGGGGCGCGAGCAGTACTTC. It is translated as CASSQDWGREQYF.

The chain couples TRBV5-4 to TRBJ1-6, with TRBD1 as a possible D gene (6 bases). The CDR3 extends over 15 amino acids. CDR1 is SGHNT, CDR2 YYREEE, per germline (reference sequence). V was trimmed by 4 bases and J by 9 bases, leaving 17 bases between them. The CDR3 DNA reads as TGTGCCAGCAGCCGACGGACAGACGGCGGTTCACCCCTCCACTTT. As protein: CASSRRTDGGSPLHF.

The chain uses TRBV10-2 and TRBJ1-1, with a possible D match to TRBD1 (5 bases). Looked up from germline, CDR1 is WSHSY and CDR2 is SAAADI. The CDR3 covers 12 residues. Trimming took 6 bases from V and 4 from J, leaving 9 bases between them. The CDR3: CASRDTPTEAFF. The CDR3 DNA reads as TGCGCCAGCAGGGACACTCCCACTGAAGCTTTCTTT.

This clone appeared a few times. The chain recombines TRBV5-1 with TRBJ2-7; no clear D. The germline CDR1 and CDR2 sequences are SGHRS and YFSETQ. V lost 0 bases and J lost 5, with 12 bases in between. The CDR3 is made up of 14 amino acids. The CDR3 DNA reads TGCGCCAGCAGCTTGGGGGCAGTTGCCGACGAGCAGTACTTC. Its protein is CASSLGAVADEQYF.

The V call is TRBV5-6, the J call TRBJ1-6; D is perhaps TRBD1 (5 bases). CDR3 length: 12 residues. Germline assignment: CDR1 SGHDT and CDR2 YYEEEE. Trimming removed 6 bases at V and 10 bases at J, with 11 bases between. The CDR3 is CASTRQNSPLHF. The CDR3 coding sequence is TGTGCCAGCACCCGACAGAACTCACCCCTCCACTTT.

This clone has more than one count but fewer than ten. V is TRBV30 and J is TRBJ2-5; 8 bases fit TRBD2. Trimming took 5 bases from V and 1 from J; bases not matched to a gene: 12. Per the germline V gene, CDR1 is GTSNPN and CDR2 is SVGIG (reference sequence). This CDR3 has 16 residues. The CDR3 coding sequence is TGTGCCTGGGGAGTAGCCGGGACTAGAACCCAAGAGACCCAGTACTTC. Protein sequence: CAWGVAGTRTQETQYF.

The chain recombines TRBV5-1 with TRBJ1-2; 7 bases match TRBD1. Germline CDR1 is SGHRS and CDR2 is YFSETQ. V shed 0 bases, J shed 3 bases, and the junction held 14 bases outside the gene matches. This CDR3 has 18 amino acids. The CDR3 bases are TGCGCCAGCAGCTTGGCCTGGACATCCGGGACAGTTCACTATGGCTACACCTTC. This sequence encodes CASSLAWTSGTVHYGYTF.

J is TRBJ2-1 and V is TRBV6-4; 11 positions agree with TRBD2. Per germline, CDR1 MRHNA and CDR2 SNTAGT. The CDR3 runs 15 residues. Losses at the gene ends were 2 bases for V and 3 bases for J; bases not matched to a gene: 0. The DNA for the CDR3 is TGTGCCAGCAGTGACGGGACTAGCGGCTACAATGAGCAGTTCTTC. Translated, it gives CASSDGTSGYNEQFF.

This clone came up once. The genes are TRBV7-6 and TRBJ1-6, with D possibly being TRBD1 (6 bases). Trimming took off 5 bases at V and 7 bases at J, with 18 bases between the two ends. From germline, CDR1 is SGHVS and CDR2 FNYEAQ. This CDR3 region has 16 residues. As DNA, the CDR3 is TGTGCCAGCAGCCTCTCCTCCCGACAGGCCAATTCACCCCTCCACTTT. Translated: CASSLSSRQANSPLHF. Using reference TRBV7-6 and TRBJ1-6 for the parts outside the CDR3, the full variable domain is GAGVSQSPRYKVTKRGQDVALRCDPISGHVSLYWYRQALGQGPEFLTYFNYEAQQDKSGLPNDRFSAERPEGSISTLTIQRTEQRDSAMYRCASSLSSRQANSPLHFGNGTRLTVT.

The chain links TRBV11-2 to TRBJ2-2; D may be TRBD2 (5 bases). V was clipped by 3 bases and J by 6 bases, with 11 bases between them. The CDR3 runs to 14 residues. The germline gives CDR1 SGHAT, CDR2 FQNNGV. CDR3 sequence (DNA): TGTGCCAGCAGCTTTCGGGATGGGTCCGGGGAGCTGTTTTTT. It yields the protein CASSFRDGSGELFF.